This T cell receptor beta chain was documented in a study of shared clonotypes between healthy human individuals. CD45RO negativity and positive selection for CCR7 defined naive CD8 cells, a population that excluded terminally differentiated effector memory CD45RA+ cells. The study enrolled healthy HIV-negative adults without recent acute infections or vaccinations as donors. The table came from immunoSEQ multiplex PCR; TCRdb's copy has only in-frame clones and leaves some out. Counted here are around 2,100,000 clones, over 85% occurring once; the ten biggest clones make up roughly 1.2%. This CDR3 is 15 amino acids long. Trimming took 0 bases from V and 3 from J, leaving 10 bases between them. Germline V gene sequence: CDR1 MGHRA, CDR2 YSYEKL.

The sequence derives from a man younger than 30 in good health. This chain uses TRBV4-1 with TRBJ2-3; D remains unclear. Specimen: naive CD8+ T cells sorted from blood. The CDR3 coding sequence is TGCGCCAGCAGCCAAGAGATGTCGATAACAGATACGCAGTATTTT. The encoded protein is CASSQEMSITDTQYF.